Presented here are 29 T cell receptor beta chains from one specimen sequenced in a study of blood T cell repertoires in COVID-19. Assay used: immunoSEQ multiplex PCR; TCRdb lists only in-frame clones, some missing. The repertoire has about 170,000 clones, about 88% of them found once; the top ten carry under 3%. Sample: peripheral blood. The receptors shown here come from a woman aged 80 or over with COVID-19, enrolled during active disease.

This chain links TRBV27 with TRBJ2-2; D uncertain. Trimming removed 3 bases at V and 0 bases at J, with 11 bases between. The CDR3 runs to 16 residues. The germline gives CDR1 MNHEY, CDR2 SMNVEV (reference sequence). The CDR3 DNA sequence: TGTGCCAGCAGTTTTCGGCGGAACGCGAACACCGGGGAGCTGTTTTTT. As protein: CASSFRRNANTGELFF.

This chain links TRBV5-1 with TRBJ2-5; maybe TRBD2 (6 bases). The CDR3 sequence is 13 residues long. Germline V gene sequence: CDR1 SGHRS, CDR2 YFSETQ. Trimming shortened V by 4 bases and J by 4 bases, and 11 bases separated the two germline ends. This CDR3 reads CASSPPGVETQYF. The CDR3 DNA is TGCGCCAGCAGCCCCCCGGGGGTAGAGACCCAGTACTTC.

The rearrangement uses TRBV4-3 and TRBJ1-4; D call uncertain. CDR3 length: 16 residues. Germline CDR1 reads LGHNA; CDR2 reads YSLEER. Trimming took off 1 base at V and 5 bases at J, with 14 bases between the two ends. The CDR3 region is CASSQGSRQENEKLFF. The CDR3 DNA is TGCGCCAGCAGCCAAGGAAGTCGCCAGGAAAATGAAAAACTGTTTTTT.

About this clone: The sample carries other DNA sequences with the same CDR3. The CDR3 sequence is CASSLDRYGYTF. The CDR3 coding sequence is TGTGCCAGCAGTTTAGACAGATATGGCTACACCTTC. The chain has TRBV12-3 or TRBV12-4 and TRBJ1-2; D not resolved. Trimming stripped 1 base from V and 5 bases from J, with 5 bases between. This CDR3 region has 12 residues.

This rearrangement joins TRBV5-6 to TRBJ1-2; unclear D gene. The CDR3 contains 12 residues. Trimming stripped 3 bases from V and 8 bases from J, with 11 bases between. CDR1 and CDR2 from the germline V gene are SGHDT and YYEEEE. The CDR3 region is CASSSTWFGYTF. CDR3 in DNA: TGTGCCAGCAGCTCGACATGGTTCGGCTACACCTTC.

The rearrangement links TRBV9 to TRBJ2-1; no clear D gene. V lost 0 bases and J 9 bases, leaving 7 bases between the germline ends. CDR3 length: 12 residues. CDR1 and CDR2 from the germline V gene are SGDLS and YYNGEE. CDR3 residues: CASSVVGGEQFF. The CDR3 DNA reads TGTGCCAGCAGCGTAGTTGGCGGTGAGCAGTTCTTC.

The V gene is TRBV5-8, the J gene TRBJ2-1; TRBD2 agrees at 9 bases. The CDR3 has 15 residues. Germline assignment: CDR1 SGHTS and CDR2 YDEGEE. The V gene end was trimmed by 1 base and the J gene end by 4 bases; junction bases not matched to a gene: 3. CDR3 sequence reads: CASSLRAGGYNEQFF. The CDR3 DNA reads TGTGCCAGCAGCTTGCGGGCGGGAGGGTACAATGAGCAGTTCTTC.

This chain joins TRBV27 and TRBJ1-5; a possible D gene is TRBD1 (6 bases). Germline V gene lookup returns CDR1 MNHEY and CDR2 SMNVEV (reference sequence). The ends were cut back, 0 bases at V and 7 bases at J, with 13 bases in the middle. The CDR3 sequence is 15 residues long. The CDR3 region is CASSLSQGMGQPQHF. CDR3 in DNA: TGTGCCAGCAGTTTATCCCAGGGGATGGGACAGCCCCAGCATTTT.

This clone was recorded a few times. In nucleotides, the CDR3 is TGTGCCAGCAGCTTCGGGCTAGCGGGGGTGCAAGAGACCCAGTACTTC. Its translation: CASSFGLAGVQETQYF. This chain links TRBV6-6 with TRBJ2-5, with TRBD2 identical over 10 bases. The CDR3 sequence is 16 residues long. Trimming cost V 6 bases and J 2 bases; bases outside gene matches: 9. CDR1 and CDR2 (germline): MNHNY, SVGAGI (reference sequence).

This chain connects TRBV6-1 to TRBJ1-6, with 9 positions matching TRBD1. Trimming removed 6 bases from V and 7 bases from J; junction bases left unmatched: 10. The CDR3 is 16 residues long. Germline CDR1 MNHNS, CDR2 SASEGT. DNA of the CDR3: TGTGCCAGCAGCGAAACAGGGGGCTTCGGGAATTCACCCCTCCACTTT. Protein product: CASSETGGFGNSPLHF.

The chain carries TRBV28 and TRBJ1-4; 12 nucleotides match TRBD1. The ends lost 8 bases at V and 4 bases at J; junction bases unmatched: 14. Germline assignment: CDR1 MDHEN and CDR2 SYDVKM. This CDR3 has 18 residues. The CDR3 spells CASRPSGTGGADNEKLFF. The CDR3 DNA follows: TGTGCCAGCCGACCGTCCGGGACAGGGGGCGCCGATAATGAAAAACTGTTTTTT.

V usage is TRBV5-1 and J usage is TRBJ2-5; 8 bases are a match to TRBD1. V lost 0 bases to trimming and J lost 3 bases; unmatched junction nucleotides: 7. The CDR3 totals 16 residues. Germline CDR1 reads SGHRS; CDR2 reads YFSETQ. The CDR3 sequence is CASSLGGTGPEETQYF. Here the CDR3 DNA reads TGCGCCAGCAGCTTGGGTGGGACAGGACCAGAAGAGACCCAGTACTTC.

The V gene is TRBV11-3, the J gene TRBJ1-1; D gene uncertain. The CDR3 contains 14 residues. CDR1 is SGHNT, CDR2 YENEEA, per germline. The V end lost 1 base, the J end lost 0 bases, and 6 bases lay between the germline ends. The CDR3 loop reads CASSLGPLNTEAFF. CDR3 DNA: TGTGCCAGCAGCTTAGGGCCTTTGAACACTGAAGCTTTCTTT.

In this sample, this clone turned up a few times. The genes are TRBV5-4 and TRBJ2-4; perhaps TRBD1 as D (5 bases). CDR1 SGHNT and CDR2 YYREEE come from the germline V gene (reference sequence). Between the trimmed V and J ends, which lost 1 base and 1 base, there was a span of 6 bases. The CDR3 loop spans 14 amino acids. The CDR3: CASSLPGAKNIQYF. For the CDR3, the DNA is TGTGCCAGCAGCTTGCCAGGGGCCAAAAACATTCAGTACTTC.

This clone was recorded only once. The V call is TRBV27, the J call TRBJ1-2; TRBD1 aligns across 7 bases. With 2 bases clipped from V and 1 base from J, the junction kept 4 bases outside the gene matches. CDR1 is MNHEY and CDR2 is SMNVEV in the germline V gene (reference sequence). The CDR3 runs 15 residues. CDR3 region: CASSLKTGHNYGYTF. For the CDR3, the DNA is TGTGCCAGCAGTTTAAAGACAGGGCATAACTATGGCTACACCTTC.

The CDR3 sequence: CASRKGGNGYTF. Here the CDR3 DNA reads TGTGCCAGCAGGAAGGGGGGGAATGGCTACACCTTC. The V gene is TRBV6-5, the J gene TRBJ1-2; weak D call: TRBD1 (6 bases). V lost 6 bases to trimming and J lost 6 bases, with 11 bases between them. The germline gives CDR1 MNHEY, CDR2 SVGAGI. CDR3 length equals 12 residues.

The CDR3 DNA is TGTGCCAGTAGGAAAACAGCAAACTTTGAAGCTTTCTTT. This gives the protein CASRKTANFEAFF. The genes are TRBV19 and TRBJ1-1; D unclear. Trimming took off 6 bases at V and 7 bases at J, with 15 bases between the two ends. Per germline, CDR1 LNHDA and CDR2 SQIVND (reference sequence). The CDR3 spans 13 residues.

This clone was observed a single time. J is TRBJ2-5 and V is TRBV7-9; D possibly corresponds to TRBD1 (6 bases). The CDR3 has 15 residues. Trimming removed 1 base from V and 2 bases from J, with 11 bases in between. Germline V lookup: CDR1 SEHNR, CDR2 FQNEAQ (reference sequence). DNA of the CDR3: TGTGCCAGCAGCTTAGAAAGCGGACAGCAAGAGACCCAGTACTTC. Translation gives CASSLESGQQETQYF.

V usage is TRBV15 and J usage is TRBJ2-5; D possibly corresponds to TRBD2 (5 bases). Germline-derived CDR1 and CDR2 are LNHNV and YYDKDF (reference sequence). The CDR3 is 15 amino acids. With 0 bases removed from V and 5 bases from J, the gap between germline ends came to 13 bases. The CDR3 reads CATSRDPGIGETQYF. CDR3 sequence (DNA): TGTGCCACCAGCAGAGATCCGGGGATCGGGGAGACCCAGTACTTC.

The chain recombines TRBV27 with TRBJ2-6, with D perhaps matching TRBD1 (6 bases). The CDR3 runs 18 residues. V lost 5 bases, J lost 0 bases, and 17 bases lay in between. From germline, CDR1 is MNHEY and CDR2 SMNVEV (reference sequence). The CDR3 reads CASSPQQGRSSGANVLTF. For the CDR3, the DNA is TGTGCCAGCAGTCCCCAACAGGGCAGGAGCTCTGGGGCCAACGTCCTGACTTTC.

This chain joins TRBV15 and TRBJ2-7, with a tentative D call TRBD2 (5 bases). Germline CDR1 and CDR2: LNHNV and YYDKDF (reference sequence). CDR3 size: 15 residues. V was shortened by 0 bases and J by 3 bases, with 12 bases between the two germline ends. The CDR3 region has the DNA TGTGCCACCAGCAGAGATCGGTACGGGGACTACGAGCAGTACTTC. This codes for CATSRDRYGDYEQYF.

The CDR3 DNA reads TGTGCCTATGCGGTCGGGGATGAGCAGTACTTC. Protein product: CAYAVGDEQYF. This chain uses TRBV11-1 with TRBJ2-7; perhaps TRBD2 as D (5 bases). This CDR3 contains 11 residues. CDR1 SGHAT and CDR2 FQDESV come from the germline V gene (reference sequence). The V and J ends lost 11 bases and 7 bases respectively, with 15 bases between them.

This clone showed up just a few times. The V call is TRBV14, the J call TRBJ1-1, with D uncertain. Per the germline V gene, CDR1 is SGHDN and CDR2 is FVKESK. With 2 bases removed from V and 6 bases from J, the gap between germline ends came to 13 bases. CDR3 length equals 14 residues. The CDR3 DNA reads as TGTGCCAGCAGCCAAAATTTTGGCCAGGCTGAAGCTTTCTTT. Its protein product is CASSQNFGQAEAFF.

V gene TRBV7-9 combines with J gene TRBJ1-1, with TRBD1 identical over 10 bases. Germline V lookup: CDR1 SEHNR, CDR2 FQNEAQ (reference sequence). The CDR3 extends over 14 amino acids. Trimming at V came to 4 bases and at J to 10 bases, leaving 9 bases not matched to a gene. For the CDR3, the DNA is TGTGCCAGCAGCTCCCCGACAGGGGGCCTTGGAGCTTTCTTT. It specifies CASSSPTGGLGAFF.

Points on this clone: One end of the junction varies from germline; a read error may be responsible. Distinct nucleotide sequences in the sample also encode this CDR3. The chain carries TRBV5-1 and TRBJ2-1; 16 positions agree with TRBD2. The CDR3 covers 15 residues. CDR1 and CDR2 from the germline V gene are SGHRS and YFSETQ. Here the CDR3 DNA reads TGCGCTAGCAGCCAGGGACTAGCGGGAGGGGATGAGCAGTTCTTC. As protein: CASSQGLAGGDEQFF.

The table lists this clone with a count of one. This chain uses TRBV6-5 with TRBJ1-3, with 8 nucleotides matching TRBD1. Germline V gene data show CDR1 as MNHEY and CDR2 as SVGAGI. The V and J ends lost 7 bases and 3 bases, in that order; junction bases with no gene match: 8. The CDR3 has 15 amino acids. CDR3: CASMMPGGNGNTIYF. The CDR3 coding sequence is TGTGCCAGCATGATGCCAGGGGGCAATGGAAACACCATATATTTT.

The J gene is TRBJ1-6, the V gene TRBV7-2; TRBD1 aligns across 9 bases. Losses at the gene ends were 1 base for V and 5 bases for J; bases not matched to a gene: 9. Germline values: CDR1 SGHTA, CDR2 FQGNSA. The length of the CDR3 is 18 residues. The CDR3: CASSLEALGTGNNSPLHF. In DNA, the CDR3 is TGTGCCAGCAGCTTAGAGGCCCTTGGGACAGGGAATAATTCACCCCTCCACTTT.

The chain carries TRBV6-1 and TRBJ2-5, with D maybe TRBD1 (5 bases). This CDR3 has 16 residues. V lost 4 bases to trimming and J lost 4 bases, with 19 bases between them. Germline CDR1 and CDR2: MNHNS and SASEGT. The CDR3 bases are TGTGCCAGCAGTGTGTCGGCTCTGGGGCGTCGAGAGACCCAGTACTTC. Its protein product is CASSVSALGRRETQYF.

The V and J genes are TRBV7-8 and TRBJ2-3, with 9 bases fitting TRBD2. The ends lost 1 base at V and 0 bases at J; junction bases unmatched: 2. The CDR3 contains 16 residues. Per germline, CDR1 SGHVS and CDR2 FQNEAQ. The CDR3 region is CASSLDLAGSTDTQYF. The CDR3 nucleotides are TGTGCCAGCAGCTTAGATCTAGCGGGAAGCACAGATACGCAGTATTTT. The variable domain in full, with the rest retrieved from reference TRBV7-8 and TRBJ2-3, is GAGVSQSPRYKVAKRGQDVALRCDPISGHVSLFWYQQALGQGPEFLTYFQNEAQLDKSGLPSDRFFAERPEGSVSTLKIQRTQQEDSAVYLCASSLDLAGSTDTQYFGPGTRLTVL.